Below are 5 T cell receptor beta chains sequenced from a single sample in a study of response to subunit inactivated influenza vaccine. In TCRdb, the RT-PCR reads were re-called with MiXCR into one record per CDR3 protein. The data hold 500,000 to 600,000 distinct CDR3 sequences, with approximately 7.7% observed a single time. This specimen was PBMCs from blood, taken roughly 24 months after vaccination. The receptors were sampled from a man aged 45 to 70 who received an inactivated influenza vaccine.

The chain is built from TRBV9 and TRBJ2-3; 12 bases align to TRBD2. The CDR3 consists of 16 residues. The germline V gene has CDR1 SGDLS and CDR2 YYNGEE. Germline trimming cut 3 bases from V and 4 bases from J; bases unmatched to any gene: 6. The CDR3 bases are TGTGCCAGCAGCGCCTCACTAGCGGGAGGCGCAGATACGCAGTATTTT. Translating gives CASSASLAGGADTQYF.

The chain couples TRBV20-1 to TRBJ2-4, with TRBD2 matching 12 bases. CDR1 and CDR2 (germline): DFQATT, SNEGSKA (reference sequence). CDR3 length: 20 amino acids. Trimming took 1 base from V and 1 from J; bases not matched to a gene: 14. The CDR3 sequence is CSARVDPSGRANLAKNIQYF. DNA for the CDR3: TGCAGTGCTAGAGTAGACCCTAGCGGGAGGGCCAATCTTGCCAAAAACATTCAGTACTTC.

The chain combines TRBV5-1 with TRBJ1-5, with TRBD1 matching over 9 bases. With 0 bases clipped from V and 11 bases from J, the junction kept 9 bases outside the gene matches. This CDR3 has 15 amino acids. Germline V gene lookup returns CDR1 SGHRS and CDR2 YFSETQ. The CDR3 DNA is TGCGCCAGCAGCTTGGCCGGTCCGGGACAGGGTGCCCAGCATTTT. Encoded protein: CASSLAGPGQGAQHF.

The chain is built from TRBV7-8 and TRBJ1-1; the D is unclear. V was trimmed by 1 base and J by 7 bases, leaving 10 bases between them. The V gene's germline CDR1 is SGHVS and CDR2 FQNEAQ. The CDR3 contains 13 residues. CDR3 residues: CASSLGVDNEAFF. For the CDR3, the DNA is TGTGCCAGCAGCTTAGGGGTTGACAATGAAGCTTTCTTT.

This clonotype turned up a few times. The chain uses TRBV6-5 and TRBJ2-5, with D maybe TRBD2 (6 bases). CDR3 length: 14 residues. From germline, CDR1 is MNHEY and CDR2 SVGAGI. The V and J ends lost 0 bases and 5 bases respectively, with 10 bases between them. The CDR3 here is CASSYSLARETQYF. CDR3 in DNA: TGTGCCAGCAGTTACTCGCTAGCGCGCGAGACCCAGTACTTC.